Below, 28 T cell receptor beta chains from the same sample are listed, as sequenced in a study of shared clonotypes between healthy human individuals. Some clones are missing from TCRdb's copy, which holds only in-frame ones; the method was immunoSEQ multiplex PCR. The table lists fewer than 3 million clones, 92% of them singletons. The sample was naive CD4+ T cells from PBMCs. Noted subset: CD45RA+ positively selected. The source of these receptors is a man younger than 35 in good health. Some clones in this sample may be carry-over from other donors' samples.

Only one count was recorded for this clone. The chain carries TRBV6-1 and TRBJ2-7; a possible D gene is TRBD1 (6 bases). The V end lost 6 bases, the J end lost 7 bases, and 22 bases lay between the germline ends. The CDR3 consists of 15 residues. Germline-derived CDR1 and CDR2 are MNHNS and SASEGT. The CDR3 DNA is TGTGCCAGCAGAGACACAGGGTGGGCTAAATGGGAGCAGTACTTC. This sequence encodes CASRDTGWAKWEQYF.

The chain carries TRBV27 and TRBJ2-7, with a possible D match to TRBD1 (7 bases). Germline CDR1 MNHEY, CDR2 SMNVEV (reference sequence). This CDR3 has 15 amino acids. The V and J ends lost 7 bases and 11 bases respectively, with 27 bases between them. The CDR3 DNA sequence: TGTGCCAGCAACAATCTCAGGGGGGCACCTCTACCGGAGTACTTC. It specifies CASNNLRGAPLPEYF.

The chain uses TRBV6-6 and TRBJ1-5, with D maybe TRBD1 (5 bases). The CDR3 length is 14 residues. Germline V gene sequence: CDR1 MNHNY, CDR2 SVGAGI (reference sequence). The V and J ends lost 6 bases and 5 bases respectively, with 14 bases between them. This CDR3 is CASSWDQMDQPQHF. The CDR3 DNA follows: TGTGCCAGCAGCTGGGACCAGATGGATCAGCCCCAGCATTTT.

The rearrangement uses TRBV19 and TRBJ1-1, with D possibly TRBD1 on 6 matching bases. The CDR3 is made up of 16 amino acids. V lost 6 bases and J lost 2, with 19 bases in between. CDR1 and CDR2 (germline): LNHDA, SQIVND (reference sequence). The CDR3 nucleotides are TGTGCCAGTAGGCCCCTGGGGGGCCGGGAAAACACTGAAGCTTTCTTT. It encodes CASRPLGGRENTEAFF.

This chain joins TRBV18 and TRBJ2-1; no reliable D call. The germline V and J ends were trimmed by 3 bases and 7 bases, with 10 bases remaining between them. Germline V gene lookup returns CDR1 KGHSH and CDR2 LQKENI. The CDR3 length is 13 residues. The CDR3 is CASSPESRNEQFF. The CDR3 DNA is TGTGCCAGCTCACCGGAGAGTAGGAATGAGCAGTTCTTC.

V and J are TRBV2 and TRBJ1-6, with 9 nucleotides matching TRBD1. The CDR3 has 14 amino acids. Germline loops: CDR1 SNHLY, CDR2 FYNNEI. J was trimmed by 7 bases and V by 6 bases; bases with no gene match: 4. CDR3 sequence (DNA): TGTGCCAGCAGGGTGACAGGGGGAAATTCACCCCTCCACTTT. It codes for CASRVTGGNSPLHF.

The J gene is TRBJ1-1, the V gene TRBV2; TRBD1 is a possible D gene (6 bases). Germline V gene data show CDR1 as SNHLY and CDR2 as FYNNEI. CDR3 length: 14 amino acids. V lost 2 bases and J 3 bases, leaving 10 bases between the germline ends. CDR3 residues: CASSERQGYTEAFF. In nucleotides, the CDR3 is TGTGCCAGCAGTGAACGGCAGGGGTACACTGAAGCTTTCTTT.

The rearrangement links TRBV11-2 to TRBJ2-1, with 7 bases matching TRBD1. The germline V gene has CDR1 SGHAT and CDR2 FQNNGV. V shed 5 bases and J 9 bases; nucleotides not matched to a gene: 10. This CDR3 contains 14 residues. Here the CDR3 DNA reads TGTGCCAGCAGCCCCCGACAGGGTACAGGTGAGCAGTTCTTC. Translated: CASSPRQGTGEQFF.

A few counts support this clone. V usage is TRBV29-1 and J usage is TRBJ1-1; maybe TRBD1 (6 bases). From germline, CDR1 is SQVTM and CDR2 ANQGSEA. CDR3 length equals 11 residues. V was pared by 8 bases and J by 10 bases, with 17 bases between. Written as DNA, the CDR3 is TGCAGCTCCAGAACAGGGAGCGGAGCTTTCTTT. Translation: CSSRTGSGAFF. Full variable domain (outside the CDR3, taken from reference TRBV29-1 and TRBJ1-1): SAVISQKPSRDICQRGTSLTIQCQVDSQVTMMFWYRQQPGQSLTLIATANQGSEATYESGFVIDKFPISRPNLTFSTLTVSNMSPEDSSIYLCSSRTGSGAFFGQGTRLTVV.

The V gene is TRBV7-8, the J gene TRBJ1-5; the match to TRBD1 covers 7 bases. The CDR3 covers 16 residues. Per germline, CDR1 SGHVS and CDR2 FQNEAQ. V lost 5 bases to trimming and J lost 1 base; unmatched junction nucleotides: 8. The DNA for the CDR3 is TGTGCCAGCAGCCCACAGGGGTTGCGGAGCAATCAGCCCCAGCATTTT. Translation: CASSPQGLRSNQPQHF.

This clone has a handful of counts. The genes are TRBV29-1 and TRBJ1-5; D is possibly TRBD1 (5 bases). The V gene lost 3 bases and the J gene lost 3 bases, with 9 bases spanning the gap. The CDR3 runs 13 residues. Per the germline V gene, CDR1 is SQVTM and CDR2 is ANQGSEA. CDR3 sequence reads: CSVDEGVNQPQHF. The CDR3 DNA follows: TGCAGCGTTGATGAAGGGGTCAATCAGCCCCAGCATTTT. The variable domain in full, with the rest retrieved from reference TRBV29-1 and TRBJ1-5, is SAVISQKPSRDICQRGTSLTIQCQVDSQVTMMFWYRQQPGQSLTLIATANQGSEATYESGFVIDKFPISRPNLTFSTLTVSNMSPEDSSIYLCSVDEGVNQPQHFGDGTRLSIL.

This clone is a singleton in its sample. The junction shows a germline mismatch at one end, possibly a read error. This rearrangement joins TRBV18 to TRBJ2-7; 10 bases are a match to TRBD1. The CDR3 extends over 15 amino acids. Germline-derived CDR1 and CDR2 are KGHSH and LQKENI. For the CDR3, the DNA is TGTGCCAGCTCACTCGCGACAGGGGGCGAGCCCGAGCAGTGCTTC. This gives the protein CASSLATGGEPEQCF.

CDR3 coding DNA: TGCGCCAGCAGCCTGGGGGACAGGGAGTTACACGAGCAGTACTTC. Translation gives CASSLGDRELHEQYF. The chain has TRBV5-1 and TRBJ2-7; 9 nucleotides match TRBD1. The V gene end was trimmed by 4 bases and the J gene end by 5 bases; junction bases not matched to a gene: 10. The length of the CDR3 is 15 residues. Per the germline V gene, CDR1 is SGHRS and CDR2 is YFSETQ. Full variable domain (missing parts from reference TRBV5-1 and TRBJ2-7): KAGVTQTPRYLIKTRGQQVTLSCSPISGHRSVSWYQQTPGQGLQFLFEYFSETQRNKGNFPGRFSGRQFSNSRSEMNVSTLELGDSALYLCASSLGDRELHEQYFGPGTRLTVT.

This chain connects TRBV6-4 to TRBJ2-7; D perhaps matches TRBD1 (6 bases). CDR1 is MRHNA and CDR2 is SNTAGT in the germline V gene. Trimming left V 4 bases short and J 1 base short, with 11 bases between. This CDR3 is built from 14 residues. The CDR3 loop is CASSVTGLSYEQYF. The CDR3 region has the DNA TGTGCCAGCAGTGTAACAGGGTTATCCTACGAGCAGTACTTC.

The chain combines TRBV6-5 with TRBJ2-3; perhaps D is TRBD1 or TRBD2 (5 bases each). V was shortened by 6 bases and J by 1 base, with 11 bases between the two germline ends. CDR3 length: 14 residues. Germline CDR1 and CDR2: MNHEY and SVGAGI. CDR3 loop: CASRLGPGTDTQYF. The CDR3 coding sequence is TGTGCCAGCAGATTGGGACCAGGCACAGATACGCAGTATTTT.

V and J are TRBV19 and TRBJ2-1, with D perhaps matching TRBD1 (6 bases). The ends were cut back, 7 bases at V and 4 bases at J, with 17 bases in the middle. Germline values: CDR1 LNHDA, CDR2 SQIVND (reference sequence). This CDR3 is 15 amino acids long. As DNA, the CDR3 is TGTGCCAGTACCTCGAGGCCAGGGACATACAATGAGCAGTTCTTC. This gives the protein CASTSRPGTYNEQFF.

CDR3 nucleotide sequence: TGTGCCAGTAGTTCCCAACCCAATATCGACACTGAAGCTTTCTTT. It encodes CASSSQPNIDTEAFF. The chain uses TRBV19 and TRBJ1-1; D uncertain. CDR3 length: 15 residues. Trimming removed 5 bases from V and 3 bases from J, with 16 bases in between. CDR1 LNHDA and CDR2 SQIVND come from the germline V gene (reference sequence).

This clone occurred once. This chain links TRBV7-9 with TRBJ2-1, with 10 nucleotides matching TRBD1. Per the germline V gene, CDR1 is SEHNR and CDR2 is FQNEAQ (reference sequence). V trimming: 5 bases; J trimming: 2 bases; junction bases outside the gene matches: 9. The CDR3 consists of 17 residues. The CDR3, as DNA: TGTGCCAGCAGCAAAGGGACAGGGGTACAGACCTACAATGAGCAGTTCTTC. It encodes CASSKGTGVQTYNEQFF.

V gene TRBV5-1 combines with J gene TRBJ2-4; unclear D gene. V shed 4 bases and J shed 0 bases, with 14 bases lying between them. CDR3 length: 16 amino acids. Germline-derived CDR1 and CDR2 are SGHRS and YFSETQ. The CDR3 sequence is CASSLQTGLAKNIQYF. Written as DNA, the CDR3 is TGCGCCAGCAGCCTCCAGACTGGCTTAGCCAAAAACATTCAGTACTTC.

This chain uses TRBV2 with TRBJ2-5, with a weak D call TRBD2 (6 bases). V gave up 6 bases and J gave up 7 bases, with 9 bases separating them. The germline V gene encodes CDR1 SNHLY and CDR2 FYNNEI. The CDR3 has 11 residues. The chain's CDR3 is CASRGRGTQYF. The CDR3 DNA sequence: TGTGCCAGCAGGGGGCGGGGGACCCAGTACTTC.

The sample holds one count of this clone. This chain joins TRBV6-5 and TRBJ1-4; D ambiguous. In germline, CDR1 is MNHEY, CDR2 SVGAGI. This CDR3 region has 13 residues. The ends were cut back, 5 bases at V and 14 bases at J, with 18 bases in the middle. This CDR3 is CASSLDLDRGLFF. The CDR3 DNA is TGTGCCAGCAGTCTCGACTTAGACCGGGGTCTGTTTTTT.

This chain links TRBV7-9 with TRBJ2-1, with D unresolved. The germline CDR1 and CDR2 sequences are SEHNR and FQNEAQ (reference sequence). The ends were cut back, 4 bases at V and 9 bases at J, with 16 bases in the middle. The CDR3 spans 14 residues. This chain's CDR3 is CASSSPESGSEQFF. The CDR3 bases are TGTGCCAGCAGCTCTCCGGAGTCAGGTAGTGAGCAGTTCTTC.

This sequence joins TRBV6-1 and TRBJ2-2; tentative D call: TRBD1 (5 bases). Germline loops: CDR1 MNHNS, CDR2 SASEGT. Trimming stripped 3 bases from V and 1 base from J, with 9 bases between. This CDR3 has 15 amino acids. This CDR3 reads CASSEYGQNTGELFF. The CDR3 DNA follows: TGTGCCAGCAGTGAGTATGGACAGAACACCGGGGAGCTGTTTTTT.

This sequence joins TRBV27 and TRBJ2-1; D perhaps matches TRBD1 (6 bases). This CDR3 comprises 13 residues. V lost 8 bases and J 6 bases, leaving 14 bases between the germline ends. Per the germline V gene, CDR1 is MNHEY and CDR2 is SMNVEV (reference sequence). CDR3 amino acids: CASLKRGGNEQFF. The CDR3 DNA reads TGTGCCAGCCTAAAACGAGGGGGCAATGAGCAGTTCTTC.

The chain carries TRBV5-1 and TRBJ2-3, with 12 bases lining up with TRBD1. The junction had 7 bases not matched to a gene; V was cut back by 2 bases and J by 6 bases. The germline gives CDR1 SGHRS, CDR2 YFSETQ. The CDR3 runs 16 residues. CDR3 bases: TGCGCCAGCAGCTTAACCGGGACAGGGGGCGAGGATACGCAGTATTTT. This encodes CASSLTGTGGEDTQYF.

The chain recombines TRBV28 with TRBJ2-7; 8 bases fit TRBD1. V lost 7 bases to trimming and J lost 2 bases; unmatched junction nucleotides: 4. This CDR3 contains 13 residues. Germline V gives CDR1 MDHEN, CDR2 SYDVKM. CDR3 sequence: CASNTGGTYEQYF. The CDR3 coding sequence is TGTGCCAGCAATACAGGGGGGACCTACGAGCAGTACTTC.

This clone showed up just once. This same CDR3 is encoded by further DNA sequences in the sample. The rearrangement joins TRBV7-2 to TRBJ2-3, with 11 positions matching TRBD2. This CDR3 spans 14 amino acids. CDR1 SGHTA and CDR2 FQGNSA come from the germline V gene. With 5 bases clipped from V and 5 bases from J, the junction kept 3 bases outside the gene matches. CDR3 in DNA: TGTGCCAGCAGCGTCGGGACTAGCGGAGATACGCAGTATTTT. Translation: CASSVGTSGDTQYF.

This clone was counted once. The chain carries TRBV7-9 and TRBJ1-2; D is unresolved. The CDR3 runs to 15 residues. Germline V CDR1 and CDR2: SEHNR, FQNEAQ (reference sequence). V shed 2 bases and J shed 4 bases, with 14 bases lying between them. The CDR3 is CASSLSSQNPYGYTF. The DNA for the CDR3 is TGTGCCAGCAGCTTATCATCACAGAACCCCTATGGCTACACCTTC. Using reference TRBV7-9 and TRBJ1-2 for the parts outside the CDR3, the full variable domain is DTGVSQNPRHKITKRGQNVTFRCDPISEHNRLYWYRQTLGQGPEFLTYFQNEAQLEKSRLLSDRFSAERPKGSFSTLEIQRTEQGDSAMYLCASSLSSQNPYGYTFGSGTRLTVV.